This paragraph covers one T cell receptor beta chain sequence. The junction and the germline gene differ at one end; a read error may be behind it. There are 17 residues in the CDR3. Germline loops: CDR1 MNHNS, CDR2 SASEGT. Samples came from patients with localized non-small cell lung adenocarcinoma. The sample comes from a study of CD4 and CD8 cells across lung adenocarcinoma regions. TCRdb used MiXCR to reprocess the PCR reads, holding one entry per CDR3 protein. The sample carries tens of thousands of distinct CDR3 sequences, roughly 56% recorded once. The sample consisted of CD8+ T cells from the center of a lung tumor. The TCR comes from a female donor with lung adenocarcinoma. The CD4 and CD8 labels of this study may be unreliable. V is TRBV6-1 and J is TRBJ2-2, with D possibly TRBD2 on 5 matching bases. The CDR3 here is CASSPSPWAVNTGELYF. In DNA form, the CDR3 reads TGTGCCAGCAGCCCCTCCCCTTGGGCTGTGAACACCGGGGAGCTGTATTTT.